The text below deals with one TCR beta chain. The antigen remains unidentified. The data were taken from a study of T cell responses to AZD1222 COVID-19 vaccine. Whole-study results and caveats: Variant regions that are unmutated are reportedly the target of nearly half of spike-specific TCRs. Repertoire sampling happened only post peak T cell response. The donor cohort was predominantly white British with a female majority, and clonal diversity may have been underestimated.

CDR3 length: 15 amino acids. Trimming removed 0 bases at V and 2 bases at J, with 9 bases between. Per the germline V gene, CDR1 is LGHNA and CDR2 is YNFKEQ. Pooled together were second doses at about 4 or about 12 weeks. Some clones are missing from TCRdb's copy, which holds only in-frame ones; the method was immunoSEQ multiplex PCR. The sample has some 140,000 clones, about 93% seen once. Source: peripheral blood, taken 28 days after the second AZD1222 dose. This chain connects TRBV4-2 to TRBJ2-3; the D is unclear. This TCR came from an adult who received the AZD1222 COVID-19 vaccine. The CDR3 bases are TGTGCCAGCAGCCAAGAGTGGGCCTACACAGATACGCAGTATTTT. Translation gives CASSQEWAYTDTQYF.